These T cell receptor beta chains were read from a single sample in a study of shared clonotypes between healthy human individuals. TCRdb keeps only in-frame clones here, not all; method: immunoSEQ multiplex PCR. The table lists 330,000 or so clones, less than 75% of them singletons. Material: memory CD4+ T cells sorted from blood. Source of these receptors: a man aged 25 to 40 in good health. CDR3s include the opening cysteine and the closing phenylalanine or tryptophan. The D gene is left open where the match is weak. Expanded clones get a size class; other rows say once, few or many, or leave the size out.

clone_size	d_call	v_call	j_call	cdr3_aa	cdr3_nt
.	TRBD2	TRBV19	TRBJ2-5	CASSISRRTSGISAKETQYF	TGTGCCAGTAGTATATCCCGTAGGACTAGCGGGATAAGCGCGAAAGAGACCCAGTACTTC
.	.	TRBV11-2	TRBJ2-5	CASSYGQMHQETQYF	TGTGCCAGCAGCTATGGACAAATGCACCAAGAGACCCAGTACTTC
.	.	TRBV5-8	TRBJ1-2	CATPPQRPGNYGYTF	TGTGCCACCCCTCCTCAGAGGCCTGGAAACTATGGCTACACCTTC
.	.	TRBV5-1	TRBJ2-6	CASSPTMRVGANVLTF	TGCGCCAGCAGCCCCACCATGAGGGTTGGGGCCAACGTCCTGACTTTC
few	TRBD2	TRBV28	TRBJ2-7	CASSSPGWSGRGSYEQYF	TGTGCCAGCAGTTCACCAGGGTGGAGCGGGAGGGGCTCCTACGAGCAGTACTTC
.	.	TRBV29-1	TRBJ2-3	CSAGPSHLTDTQYF	TGCAGCGCCGGACCTAGTCACCTCACAGATACGCAGTATTTT
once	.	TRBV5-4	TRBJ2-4	CASSPSLAKNIQYF	TGTGCCAGCAGCCCCTCCTTAGCCAAAAACATTCAGTACTTC
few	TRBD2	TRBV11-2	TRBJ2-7	CATRDTSGSSYEQYF	TGTGCCACTCGGGACACTAGCGGGAGTTCCTACGAGCAGTACTTC
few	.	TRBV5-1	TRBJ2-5	CASSQGTRGGETQYF	TGCGCCAGCAGCCAGGGGACCCGTGGGGGAGAGACCCAGTACTTC
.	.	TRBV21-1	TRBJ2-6	CASSKAGEWSSGANVLTF	TGTGCCAGCAGCAAAGCAGGGGAGTGGTCCTCTGGGGCCAACGTCCTGACTTTC
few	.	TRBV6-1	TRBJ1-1	CASSERRVENTEAFF	TGTGCCAGCAGTGAACGTAGGGTTGAGAACACTGAAGCTTTCTTT
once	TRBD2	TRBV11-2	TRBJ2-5	CASSKSGVQETQYF	TGTGCCAGCAGCAAAAGCGGGGTACAAGAGACCCAGTACTTC